This record looks at one TCR beta chain sequence and its context. Its antigen is still unknown. The sample is drawn from a study of shared clonotypes between healthy human individuals. Findings of the study overall: Shared clonotypes across all four donors exceeded non-shared ones in generation probability. Among the subsets, naive ones generally showed larger estimated richness than memory ones.

Naive CD8 populations comprised CD45RO-negative cells positively selected for CCR7, excluding terminally differentiated effector memory CD45RA+ cells. This CDR3 has 15 amino acids. V was pared by 1 base and J by 0 bases, with 10 bases between. Germline loops: CDR1 MNHNS, CDR2 SASEGT. Produced via immunoSEQ multiplex PCR; TCRdb's table is partial and in-frame only. The sample yields about 2.1 million clones, 80% to 95% seen once. This sequence originates from a man aged 18 to 29 in good health. Some clones in this sample may be carry-over from other donors' samples. Material: naive CD8+ T cells from PBMCs. The chain combines TRBV6-1 with TRBJ2-7; D is undetermined. The DNA for the CDR3 is TGTGCCAGCAGTGAAGAGGGATGGAGCTCCTACGAGCAGTACTTC. This translates into CASSEEGWSSYEQYF.